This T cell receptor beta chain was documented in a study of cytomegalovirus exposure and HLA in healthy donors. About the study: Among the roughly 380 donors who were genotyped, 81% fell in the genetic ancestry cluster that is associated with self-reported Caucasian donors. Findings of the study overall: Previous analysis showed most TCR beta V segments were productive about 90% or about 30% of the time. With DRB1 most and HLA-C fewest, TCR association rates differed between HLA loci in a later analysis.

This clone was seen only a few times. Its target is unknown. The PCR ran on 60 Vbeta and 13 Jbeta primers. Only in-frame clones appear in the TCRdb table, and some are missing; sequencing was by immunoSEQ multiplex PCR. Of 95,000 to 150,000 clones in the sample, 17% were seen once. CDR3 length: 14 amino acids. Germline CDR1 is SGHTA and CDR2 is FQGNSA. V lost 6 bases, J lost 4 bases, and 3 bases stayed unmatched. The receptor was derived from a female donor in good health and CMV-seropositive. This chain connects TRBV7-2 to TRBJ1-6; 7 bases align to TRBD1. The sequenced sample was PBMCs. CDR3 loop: CASRKTGYNSPLHF. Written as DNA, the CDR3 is TGTGCCAGCAGGAAGACAGGGTATAATTCACCCCTCCACTTT.